This T cell receptor (beta chain) was retrieved from a study of T cell responses to AZD1222 COVID-19 vaccine. Study-level points and caveats: After two AZD1222 doses, spike-specific TCR breadth and depth rose versus day 0. Females outnumbered males among donors, who were mostly white British; clonal diversity was possibly underestimated. Only a handful of AZD1222 recipients, several in all, had baseline seropositivity. Vaccine-related CD4 TCRs covered spike, predominating at 160-218 and 743-854.

Produced via immunoSEQ multiplex PCR; TCRdb's table is partial and in-frame only. The sample has 100,000 to 120,000 clones, nearly 90% seen once; the top ten hold approximately 40%. The CDR3 sequence is 14 residues long. V lost 6 bases and J 3 bases, leaving 15 bases between the germline ends. CDR1 is MDHEN and CDR2 is SYDVKM in the germline V gene. Comments on this clone: Its target is unknown.

This specimen was peripheral blood, taken 28 days after the second AZD1222 dose. The chain has TRBV28 and TRBJ2-7; the D is unclear. This receptor was taken from an adult who received the AZD1222 COVID-19 vaccine. CDR3 DNA sequence: TGTGCCAGCAGACGGACGGCCGCAGGCTACGAGCAGTACTTC. It is translated as CASRRTAAGYEQYF.